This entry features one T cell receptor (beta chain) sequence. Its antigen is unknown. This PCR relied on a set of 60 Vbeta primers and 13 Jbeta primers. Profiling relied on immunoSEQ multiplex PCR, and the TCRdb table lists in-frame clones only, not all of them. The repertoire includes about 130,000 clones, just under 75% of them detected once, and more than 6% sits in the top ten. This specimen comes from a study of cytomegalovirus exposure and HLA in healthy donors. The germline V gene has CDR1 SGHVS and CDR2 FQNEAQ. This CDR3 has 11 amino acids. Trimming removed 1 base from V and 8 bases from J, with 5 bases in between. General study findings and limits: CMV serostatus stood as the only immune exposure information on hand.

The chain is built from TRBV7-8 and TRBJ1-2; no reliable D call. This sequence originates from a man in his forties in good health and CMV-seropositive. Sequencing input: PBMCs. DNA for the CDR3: TGTGCCAGCAGCTTAGATTCGGGCTACACCTTC. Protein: CASSLDSGYTF.